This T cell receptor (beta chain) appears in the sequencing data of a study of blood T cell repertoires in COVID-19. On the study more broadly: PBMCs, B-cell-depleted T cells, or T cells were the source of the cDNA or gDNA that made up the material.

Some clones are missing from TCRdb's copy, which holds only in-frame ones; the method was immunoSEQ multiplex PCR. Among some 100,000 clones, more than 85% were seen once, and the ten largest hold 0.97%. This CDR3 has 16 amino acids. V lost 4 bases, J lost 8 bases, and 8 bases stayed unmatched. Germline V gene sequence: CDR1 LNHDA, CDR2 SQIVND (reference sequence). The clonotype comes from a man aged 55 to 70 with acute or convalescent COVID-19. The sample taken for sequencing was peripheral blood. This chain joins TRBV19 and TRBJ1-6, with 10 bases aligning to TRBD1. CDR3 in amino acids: CASSTGQGVGDSPLHF. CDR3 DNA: TGTGCCAGTAGTACCGGACAGGGGGTCGGGGATTCACCCCTCCACTTT. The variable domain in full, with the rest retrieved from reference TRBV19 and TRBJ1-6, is DGGITQSPKYLFRKEGQNVTLSCEQNLNHDAMYWYRQDPGQGLRLIYYSQIVNDFQKGDIAEGYSVSREKKESFPLTVTSAQKNPTAFYLCASSTGQGVGDSPLHFGNGTRLTVT.